This T cell receptor beta chain was sequenced in a study of cytomegalovirus exposure and HLA in healthy donors. Findings and caveats of the study: Among donors in an Asian-associated ancestry cluster, a later analysis reportedly found fewer N-insertions than the approximately 700-donor mean. The authors later linked a missense DCLRE1C variant to TCR beta V- and J-gene trimming.

The CDR3 totals 13 residues. CDR1 is SNHLY, CDR2 FYNNEI, per germline. J gave up 2 bases and V 6 bases, and 1 base lay outside the gene matches. Regarding this clone: The target antigen is unknown.

Primers: 60 Vbeta forward and 13 Jbeta reverse. Per the original methods: An analysis that came later counted some 85 million unique TCR beta chains, 9 million to 12 million shared. Profiled with immunoSEQ multiplex PCR; TCRdb holds only in-frame clones, not every one. V, J and clone size derive from that table, while D and trimming were established from the DNA sequence. The sample includes approximately 220,000 clones, more than 65% of them seen just once. The origin of this receptor is a man younger than 35 in good health and CMV-seronegative. The material sequenced was PBMCs. J is TRBJ1-2 and V is TRBV2; 9 bases map to TRBD1. CDR3 nucleotides: TGTGCCAGCAGCGGGACAGGGAACTATGGCTACACCTTC. It translates to CASSGTGNYGYTF.